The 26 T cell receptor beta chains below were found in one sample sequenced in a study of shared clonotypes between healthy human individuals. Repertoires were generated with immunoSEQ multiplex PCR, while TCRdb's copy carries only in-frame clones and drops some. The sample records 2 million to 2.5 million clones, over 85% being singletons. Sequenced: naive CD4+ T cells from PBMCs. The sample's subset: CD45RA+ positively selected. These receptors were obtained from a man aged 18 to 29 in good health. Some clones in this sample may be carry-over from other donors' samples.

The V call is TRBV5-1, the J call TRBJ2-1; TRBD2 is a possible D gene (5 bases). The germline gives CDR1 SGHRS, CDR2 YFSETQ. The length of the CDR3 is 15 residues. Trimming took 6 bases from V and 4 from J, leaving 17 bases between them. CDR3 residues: CASTLDWPNYNEQFF. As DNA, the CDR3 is TGCGCCAGCACCCTGGACTGGCCCAATTACAATGAGCAGTTCTTC.

The CDR3 DNA reads as TGCGCCAGCAGCGTGGACAGGGGGCGCCCCGCGGGTAGAAACACTGAAGCTTTCTTT. Translation gives CASSVDRGRPAGRNTEAFF. This chain connects TRBV5-1 to TRBJ1-1, with 11 positions matching TRBD1. The CDR3 spans 19 residues. Losses at the gene ends were 4 bases for V and 2 bases for J; bases not matched to a gene: 16. Germline V gene lookup returns CDR1 SGHRS and CDR2 YFSETQ.

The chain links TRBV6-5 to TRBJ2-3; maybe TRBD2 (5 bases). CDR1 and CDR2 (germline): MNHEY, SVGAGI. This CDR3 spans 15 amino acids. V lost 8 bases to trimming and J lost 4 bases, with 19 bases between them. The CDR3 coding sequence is TGTGCCAGCTCATGGAGGAATAGCTTAGCAGATACGCAGTATTTT. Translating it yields CASSWRNSLADTQYF.

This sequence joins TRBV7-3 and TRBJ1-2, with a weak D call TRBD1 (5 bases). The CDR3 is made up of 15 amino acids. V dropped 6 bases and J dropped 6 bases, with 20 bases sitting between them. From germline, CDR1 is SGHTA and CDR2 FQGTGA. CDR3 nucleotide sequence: TGTGCCAGCAGGATCCTTCGCGGGACCCTCCATGGCTACACCTTC. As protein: CASRILRGTLHGYTF.

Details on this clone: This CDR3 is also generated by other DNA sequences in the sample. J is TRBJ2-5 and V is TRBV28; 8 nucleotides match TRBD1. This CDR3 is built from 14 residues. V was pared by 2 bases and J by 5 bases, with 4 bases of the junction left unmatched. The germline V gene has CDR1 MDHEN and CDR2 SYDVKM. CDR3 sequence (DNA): TGTGCCAGCAGTTTACAGGGGGCGGGGGAGACCCAGTACTTC. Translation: CASSLQGAGETQYF.

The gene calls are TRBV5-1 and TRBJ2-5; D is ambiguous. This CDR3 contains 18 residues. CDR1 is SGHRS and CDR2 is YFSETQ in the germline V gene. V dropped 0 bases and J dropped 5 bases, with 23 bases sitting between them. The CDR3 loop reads CASSLGGRPMRSSETQYF. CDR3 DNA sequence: TGCGCCAGCAGCTTGGGTGGCCGGCCCATGCGTTCTTCTGAGACCCAGTACTTC.

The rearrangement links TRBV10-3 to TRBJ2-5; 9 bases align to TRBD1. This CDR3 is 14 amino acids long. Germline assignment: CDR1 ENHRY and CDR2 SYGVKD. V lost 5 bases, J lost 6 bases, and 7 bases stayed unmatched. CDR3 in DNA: TGTGCCATCAGTCCAGGGACAGGGTTGAAGACCCAGTACTTC. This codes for CAISPGTGLKTQYF.

CDR3 coding DNA: TGTGCCAGCGGCGATTACCGGGACATCTATGGCTACACCTTC. Its protein product is CASGDYRDIYGYTF. The rearrangement links TRBV28 to TRBJ1-2; TRBD1 is a possible D gene (6 bases). Germline V CDR1 and CDR2: MDHEN, SYDVKM. The V end lost 8 bases, the J end lost 4 bases, and 17 bases lay between the germline ends. The CDR3 consists of 14 residues.

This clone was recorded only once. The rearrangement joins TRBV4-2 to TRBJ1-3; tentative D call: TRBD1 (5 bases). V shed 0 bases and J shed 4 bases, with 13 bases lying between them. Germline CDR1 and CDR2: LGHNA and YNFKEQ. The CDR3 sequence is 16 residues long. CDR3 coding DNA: TGTGCCAGCAGCCAAGATGTAGGGGCCTCCGGAAACACCATATATTTT. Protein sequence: CASSQDVGASGNTIYF.

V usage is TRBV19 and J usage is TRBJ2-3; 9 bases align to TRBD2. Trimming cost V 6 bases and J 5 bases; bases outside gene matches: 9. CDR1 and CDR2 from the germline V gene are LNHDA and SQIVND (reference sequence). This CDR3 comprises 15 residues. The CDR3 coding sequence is TGTGCCAGTAGGGTAGCGGGAGAACTTGTAGATACGCAGTATTTT. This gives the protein CASRVAGELVDTQYF.

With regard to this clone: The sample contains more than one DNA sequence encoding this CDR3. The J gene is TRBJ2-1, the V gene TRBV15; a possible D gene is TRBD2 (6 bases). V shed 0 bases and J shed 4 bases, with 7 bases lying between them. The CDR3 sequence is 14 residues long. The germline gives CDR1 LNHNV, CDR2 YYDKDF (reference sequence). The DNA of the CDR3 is TGTGCCACCAGCAGAGATGGGACTTACAATGAGCAGTTCTTC. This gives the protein CATSRDGTYNEQFF.

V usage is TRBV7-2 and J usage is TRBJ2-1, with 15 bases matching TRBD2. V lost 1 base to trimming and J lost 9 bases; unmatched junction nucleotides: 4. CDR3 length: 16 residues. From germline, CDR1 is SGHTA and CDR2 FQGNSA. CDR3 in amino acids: CASSLGGLAGGREQFF. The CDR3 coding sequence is TGTGCCAGCAGCTTAGGAGGACTAGCGGGAGGGCGTGAGCAGTTCTTC.

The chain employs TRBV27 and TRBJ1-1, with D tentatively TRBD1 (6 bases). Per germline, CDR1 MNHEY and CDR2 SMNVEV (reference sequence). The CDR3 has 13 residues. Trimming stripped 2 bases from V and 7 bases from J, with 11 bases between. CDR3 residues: CASSLRGGGEAFF. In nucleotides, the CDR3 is TGTGCCAGCAGTTTAAGAGGGGGGGGTGAAGCTTTCTTT.

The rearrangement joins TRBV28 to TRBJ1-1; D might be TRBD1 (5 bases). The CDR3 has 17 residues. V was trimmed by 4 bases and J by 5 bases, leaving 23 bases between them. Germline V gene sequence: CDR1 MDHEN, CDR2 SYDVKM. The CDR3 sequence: CASSSARVLLKGTEAFF. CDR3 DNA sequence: TGTGCCAGCAGTTCTGCCCGGGTCCTTCTGAAGGGGACTGAAGCTTTCTTT.

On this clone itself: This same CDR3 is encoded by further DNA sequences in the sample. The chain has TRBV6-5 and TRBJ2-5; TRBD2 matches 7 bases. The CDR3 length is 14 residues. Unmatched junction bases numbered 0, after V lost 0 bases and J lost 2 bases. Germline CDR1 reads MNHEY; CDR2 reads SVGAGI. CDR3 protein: CASSYSGGQETQYF. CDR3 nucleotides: TGTGCCAGCAGTTACTCGGGGGGGCAAGAGACCCAGTACTTC.

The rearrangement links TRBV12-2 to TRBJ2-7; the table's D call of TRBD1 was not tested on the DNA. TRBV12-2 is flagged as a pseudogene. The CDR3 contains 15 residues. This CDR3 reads CASRYMTDRTYEQYF. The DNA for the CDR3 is TGTGCAAGTCGCTATATGACAGATCGAACCTACGAGCAGTACTTC.

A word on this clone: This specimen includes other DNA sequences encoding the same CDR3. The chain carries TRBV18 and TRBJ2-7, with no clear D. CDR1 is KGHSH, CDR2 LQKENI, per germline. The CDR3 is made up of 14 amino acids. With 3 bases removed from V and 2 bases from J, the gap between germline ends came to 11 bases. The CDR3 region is CASSPPLRTYEQYF. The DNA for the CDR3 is TGTGCCAGCTCACCCCCACTTAGAACCTACGAGCAGTACTTC.

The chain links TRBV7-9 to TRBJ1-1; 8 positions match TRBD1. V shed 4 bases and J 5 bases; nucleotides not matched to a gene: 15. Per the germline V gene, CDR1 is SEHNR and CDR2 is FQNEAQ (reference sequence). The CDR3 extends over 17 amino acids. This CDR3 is CASSSRQGTYRGTEAFF. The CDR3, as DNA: TGTGCCAGCAGCTCACGACAGGGGACCTATAGGGGGACTGAAGCTTTCTTT.

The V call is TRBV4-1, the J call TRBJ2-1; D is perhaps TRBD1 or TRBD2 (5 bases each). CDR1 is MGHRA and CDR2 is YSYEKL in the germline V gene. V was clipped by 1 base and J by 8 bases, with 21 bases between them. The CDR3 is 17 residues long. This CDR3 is CASSQGGTRRPGDEQFF. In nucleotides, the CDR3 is TGCGCCAGCAGCCAAGGAGGGACGAGACGCCCGGGTGATGAGCAGTTCTTC.

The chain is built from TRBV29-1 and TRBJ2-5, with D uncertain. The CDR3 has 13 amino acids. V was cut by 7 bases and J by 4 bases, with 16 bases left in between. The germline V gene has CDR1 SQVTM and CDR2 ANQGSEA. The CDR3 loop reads CSAKWSRPETQYF. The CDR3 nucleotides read TGCAGCGCCAAGTGGTCCCGGCCAGAGACCCAGTACTTC.

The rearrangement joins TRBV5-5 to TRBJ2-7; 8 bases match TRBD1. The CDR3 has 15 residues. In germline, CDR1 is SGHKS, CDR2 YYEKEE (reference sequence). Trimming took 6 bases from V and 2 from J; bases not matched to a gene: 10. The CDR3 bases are TGTGCCAGCAACCAGCGGACAGGGTTGCCCTACGAGCAGTACTTC. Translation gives CASNQRTGLPYEQYF.

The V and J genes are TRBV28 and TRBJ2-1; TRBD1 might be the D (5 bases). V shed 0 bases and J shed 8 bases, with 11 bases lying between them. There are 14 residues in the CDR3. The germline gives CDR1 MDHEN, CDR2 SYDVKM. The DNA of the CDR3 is TGTGCCAGCAGTTTATGGCAAGGGGTATATGAGCAGTTCTTC. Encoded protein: CASSLWQGVYEQFF.

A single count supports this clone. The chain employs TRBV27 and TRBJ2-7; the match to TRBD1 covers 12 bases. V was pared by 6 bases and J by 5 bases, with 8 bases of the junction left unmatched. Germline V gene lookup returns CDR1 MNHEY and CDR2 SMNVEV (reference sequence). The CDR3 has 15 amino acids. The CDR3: CASRKTGTGGHEQYF. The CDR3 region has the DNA TGTGCCAGCAGAAAGACCGGGACAGGGGGCCACGAGCAGTACTTC.

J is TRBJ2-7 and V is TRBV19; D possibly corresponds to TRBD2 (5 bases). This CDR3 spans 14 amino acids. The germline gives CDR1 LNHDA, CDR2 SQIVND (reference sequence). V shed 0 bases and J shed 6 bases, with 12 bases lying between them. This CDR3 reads CASSIDRRGPEQYF. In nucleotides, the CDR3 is TGTGCCAGTAGTATAGATCGTCGGGGTCCCGAGCAGTACTTC.

The CDR3 DNA is TGTGCCAGCTCCCCCATTCAACAGGGTTGGGAGACCCAGTACTTC. Translating gives CASSPIQQGWETQYF. This chain links TRBV18 with TRBJ2-5; D is possibly TRBD1 (6 bases). Looked up from germline, CDR1 is KGHSH and CDR2 is LQKENI. V was clipped by 6 bases and J by 5 bases, with 19 bases between them. This CDR3 has 15 residues.

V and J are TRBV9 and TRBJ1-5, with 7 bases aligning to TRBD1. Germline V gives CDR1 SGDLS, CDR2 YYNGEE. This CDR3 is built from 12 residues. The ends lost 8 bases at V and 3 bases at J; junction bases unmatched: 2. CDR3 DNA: TGTGCCAGTGGGACAGACAATCAGCCCCAGCATTTT. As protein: CASGTDNQPQHF.